A single sample is the source of the 32 T cell receptor beta chains below, sequenced in a study of OX40 agonist ivuxolimab in advanced cancers. The data were produced by immunoSEQ multiplex PCR, yet TCRdb's version contains in-frame clones alone and is incomplete. The sample holds approximately 70,000 clones; 75% to 95% are singletons and the top ten take approximately 0.55%. Sequencing was performed on CD4+ or CD8+ T cells sorted from blood, taken in a trial of the OX40 agonist ivuxolimab. The receptors here all came from an adult with an advanced solid tumor such as melanoma, head and neck, liver or kidney cancer.

This chain links TRBV19 with TRBJ2-1, with D possibly being TRBD2 (5 bases). Germline V gene sequence: CDR1 LNHDA, CDR2 SQIVND (reference sequence). V was shortened by 4 bases and J by 3 bases, with 13 bases between the two germline ends. CDR3 length equals 15 residues. Written as DNA, the CDR3 is TGTGCCAGTAGTAATTCCCGACGGGGCTACAATGAGCAGTTCTTC. Its protein is CASSNSRRGYNEQFF. The full variable domain, with the rest looked up from reference TRBV19 and TRBJ2-1, is DGGITQSPKYLFRKEGQNVTLSCEQNLNHDAMYWYRQDPGQGLRLIYYSQIVNDFQKGDIAEGYSVSREKKESFPLTVTSAQKNPTAFYLCASSNSRRGYNEQFFGPGTRLTVL.

This clone appeared a few times. The CDR3 bases are TGTGCCAGCAGCTGGGGACTAGCGGGAGTCGAGCAGTTCTTC. It is translated as CASSWGLAGVEQFF. The chain uses TRBV5-4 and TRBJ2-1, with 14 bases aligning to TRBD2. Germline CDR1 SGHNT, CDR2 YYREEE (reference sequence). The CDR3 has 14 residues. The V gene end was trimmed by 3 bases and the J gene end by 10 bases; junction bases not matched to a gene: 3.

This clone was detected once. The chain has TRBV18 and TRBJ2-4, with 7 bases aligning to TRBD2. The CDR3 length is 18 residues. Germline V gene lookup returns CDR1 KGHSH and CDR2 LQKENI. Trimming at V came to 0 bases and at J to 2 bases, leaving 10 bases not matched to a gene. CDR3 DNA sequence: TGTGCCAGCTCACCACCAATTTGGGAGGGCCCAACCAAAAACATTCAGTACTTC. Its protein product is CASSPPIWEGPTKNIQYF.

This clone was seen many times. This chain connects TRBV29-1 to TRBJ2-1; no firm D call. The ends were cut back, 4 bases at V and 5 bases at J, with 12 bases in the middle. The germline V gene has CDR1 SQVTM and CDR2 ANQGSEA. The CDR3 runs to 13 residues. The CDR3 is CSVVLAEHNEQFF. CDR3 sequence (DNA): TGCAGCGTTGTGTTGGCGGAGCACAATGAGCAGTTCTTC.

V gene TRBV20-1 combines with J gene TRBJ1-1; unclear D gene. This CDR3 spans 11 amino acids. Germline V lookup: CDR1 DFQATT, CDR2 SNEGSKA (reference sequence). V was shortened by 0 bases and J by 7 bases, with 6 bases between the two germline ends. The CDR3 is CSAREYSEAFF. DNA for the CDR3: TGCAGTGCTAGAGAATATAGTGAAGCTTTCTTT.

The chain recombines TRBV30 with TRBJ2-1, with D unresolved. CDR3 size: 14 residues. Germline V gives CDR1 GTSNPN, CDR2 SVGIG (reference sequence). V was pared by 1 base and J by 9 bases, with 16 bases between. CDR3 residues: CAWSEGRSKVEQFF. CDR3 sequence (DNA): TGTGCCTGGAGTGAGGGCCGGAGTAAGGTTGAGCAGTTCTTC. The full variable domain, in which reference TRBV30 and TRBJ2-1 provide the parts outside the CDR3, is SQTIHQWPATLVQPVGSPLSLECTVEGTSNPNLYWYRQAAGRGLQLLFYSVGIGQISSEVPQNLSASRPQDRQFILSSKKLLLSDSGFYLCAWSEGRSKVEQFFGPGTRLTVL.

The chain links TRBV14 to TRBJ2-3; 7 bases map to TRBD2. V gave up 1 base and J gave up 2 bases; unmatched junction bases: 0. Germline V gene sequence: CDR1 SGHDN, CDR2 FVKESK. The CDR3 has 14 amino acids. Here the CDR3 DNA reads TGTGCCAGCAGCCAAGGACTAGCCACAGATACGCAGTATTTT. Encoded protein: CASSQGLATDTQYF.

The chain joins TRBV7-9 to TRBJ2-1, with D possibly matching TRBD1 (6 bases). CDR3 length: 12 residues. The germline CDR1 and CDR2 sequences are SEHNR and FQNEAQ (reference sequence). V gave up 4 bases and J gave up 7 bases, with 8 bases separating them. The CDR3 bases are TGTGCCAGCAGCTACACAGGGAATGAGCAGTTCTTC. This translates into CASSYTGNEQFF.

V is TRBV7-9 and J is TRBJ2-1; 8 nucleotides agree with TRBD2. The ends lost 5 bases at V and 14 bases at J; junction bases unmatched: 8. The CDR3 is made up of 12 amino acids. Germline V gives CDR1 SEHNR, CDR2 FQNEAQ (reference sequence). The DNA for the CDR3 is TGTGCCAGCAGCAATACCGGGACTAGAAAGTTCTTC. Its translation: CASSNTGTRKFF.

This sequence joins TRBV7-2 and TRBJ2-5; the D is unclear. Germline V gene lookup returns CDR1 SGHTA and CDR2 FQGNSA. V lost 5 bases and J lost 1, with 11 bases in between. The CDR3 spans 14 residues. The CDR3 nucleotides are TGTGCCAGCAGCGCCCGGTGGGTCCAAGAGACCCAGTACTTC. Translating it yields CASSARWVQETQYF. Combining the CDR3 with reference TRBV7-2 and TRBJ2-5 gives the whole variable domain GAGVSQSPSNKVTEKGKDVELRCDPISGHTALYWYRQSLGQGLEFLIYFQGNSAPDKSGLPSDRFSAERTGGSVSTLTIQRTQQEDSAVYLCASSARWVQETQYFGPGTRLLVL.

The CDR3 loop reads CASSPDRSYEQYF. The CDR3 nucleotides are TGTGCCAGCAGCCCAGACAGATCCTACGAGCAGTACTTC. V and J are TRBV11-1 and TRBJ2-7, with D possibly TRBD1 on 5 matching bases. The ends were cut back, 5 bases at V and 1 base at J, with 9 bases in the middle. This CDR3 comprises 13 residues. From germline, CDR1 is SGHAT and CDR2 FQDESV (reference sequence).

The rearrangement links TRBV2 to TRBJ2-2; 10 positions agree with TRBD2. Per germline, CDR1 SNHLY and CDR2 FYNNEI. V lost 11 bases and J lost 1; bases outside the gene matches: 4. The CDR3 consists of 14 residues. CDR3 amino acids: CAGKREGNTGELFF. As DNA, the CDR3 is TGTGCCGGGAAGCGGGAGGGGAACACCGGGGAGCTGTTTTTT.

The rearrangement uses TRBV27 and TRBJ2-1, with 12 bases fitting TRBD2. The CDR3 totals 16 residues. The J segment lost 6 bases and the V segment lost 6 bases, leaving 9 bases of the junction unmatched. Germline CDR1 and CDR2: MNHEY and SMNVEV (reference sequence). CDR3 amino acids: CASSPSTSGRINEQFF. The DNA of the CDR3 is TGTGCCAGCAGCCCATCCACTAGCGGGAGGATCAATGAGCAGTTCTTC.

V usage is TRBV30 and J usage is TRBJ1-1; D uncertain. The CDR3 spans 12 residues. Germline V lookup: CDR1 GTSNPN, CDR2 SVGIG (reference sequence). The V end lost 7 bases, the J end lost 3 bases, and 12 bases lay between the germline ends. Here the CDR3 DNA reads TGTGCCTACATCGGACTGCACACTGAAGCTTTCTTT. This sequence encodes CAYIGLHTEAFF.

The rearrangement links TRBV28 to TRBJ2-3; 9 positions agree with TRBD2. Germline CDR1 MDHEN, CDR2 SYDVKM. After removal of 6 bases from V and 2 bases from J, the junction contained 6 bases not matched to a gene. The CDR3 extends over 15 amino acids. This CDR3 reads CASSGSGSITDTQYF. CDR3 in DNA: TGTGCCAGCAGCGGTAGCGGGAGTATCACAGATACGCAGTATTTT.

This sequence joins TRBV28 and TRBJ2-5, with 11 bases fitting TRBD1. This CDR3 contains 15 residues. Germline CDR1 MDHEN, CDR2 SYDVKM. The trim removed 6 bases at V and 1 base at J, leaving 4 bases unmatched. The CDR3 DNA reads TGTGCCAGCAGCCGGACAGGGGGCCCCCAAGAGACCCAGTACTTC. Protein sequence: CASSRTGGPQETQYF. Together with reference TRBV28 and TRBJ2-5, the CDR3 gives the full variable domain: DVKVTQSSRYLVKRTGEKVFLECVQDMDHENMFWYRQDPGLGLRLIYFSYDVKMKEKGDIPEGYSVSREKKERFSLILESASTNQTSMYLCASSRTGGPQETQYFGPGTRLLVL.

CDR3 DNA: TGTGCCAGCAGCCAGGGGTTGGGGCAGACAGATACGCAGTATTTT. It specifies CASSQGLGQTDTQYF. The genes are TRBV7-8 and TRBJ2-3, with D possibly TRBD1 on 6 matching bases. The ends were cut back, 5 bases at V and 3 bases at J, with 15 bases in the middle. The CDR3 extends over 15 amino acids. Germline V gene lookup returns CDR1 SGHVS and CDR2 FQNEAQ.

The chain combines TRBV4-3 with TRBJ2-3; 9 bases map to TRBD2. Germline-derived CDR1 and CDR2 are LGHNA and YSLEER. This CDR3 has 16 amino acids. The V segment lost 3 bases and the J segment 5 bases; nucleotides outside the gene matches: 9. Written as DNA, the CDR3 is TGCGCCAGCAGCCATACCCCGGGACTAGCCTTAGATACGCAGTATTTT. It yields the protein CASSHTPGLALDTQYF.

The J gene is TRBJ2-2, the V gene TRBV9, with unresolved D. This CDR3 spans 15 amino acids. The germline V gene has CDR1 SGDLS and CDR2 YYNGEE. Between the trimmed V and J ends, which lost 0 bases and 3 bases, there was a span of 9 bases. The CDR3 reads CASSVGRLDTGELFF. CDR3 DNA: TGTGCCAGCAGCGTAGGCCGTCTGGACACCGGGGAGCTGTTTTTT.

J is TRBJ2-7 and V is TRBV11-2; the D is unclear. The length of the CDR3 is 13 residues. V lost 3 bases and J lost 1, with 7 bases in between. Germline V CDR1 and CDR2: SGHAT, FQNNGV. The DNA for the CDR3 is TGTGCCAGCAGCTTCCTGGCATCCTACGAGCAGTACTTC. It translates to CASSFLASYEQYF.

This chain uses TRBV25-1 with TRBJ2-3, with 9 bases lining up with TRBD2. Germline CDR1 and CDR2: MGHDK and SYGVNS. V shed 5 bases and J 7 bases; nucleotides not matched to a gene: 10. This CDR3 has 15 residues. The CDR3 protein is CASSKRTSVGNTQYF. CDR3 in DNA: TGTGCCAGCAGTAAACGGACTAGCGTTGGAAATACGCAGTATTTT.

V and J are TRBV7-9 and TRBJ2-1, with TRBD2 identical over 12 bases. CDR3 length: 16 residues. CDR1 is SEHNR and CDR2 is FQNEAQ in the germline V gene (reference sequence). Trimming removed 5 bases from V and 5 bases from J; junction bases left unmatched: 7. The CDR3 nucleotides read TGTGCCAGCAGCCGTCTAGCGGGAGGGATCAACAATGAGCAGTTCTTC. This encodes CASSRLAGGINNEQFF.

V usage is TRBV28 and J usage is TRBJ1-1; D uncertain. CDR1 MDHEN and CDR2 SYDVKM come from the germline V gene. V was trimmed by 4 bases and J by 1 base, leaving 10 bases between them. There are 14 residues in the CDR3. The CDR3 DNA reads TGTGCCAGCAGTTCACCTGGGGAGAACACTGAAGCTTTCTTT. It translates to CASSSPGENTEAFF.

This rearrangement joins TRBV10-2 to TRBJ1-4; D might be TRBD1 (5 bases). With 3 bases removed from V and 11 bases from J, the gap between germline ends came to 13 bases. This CDR3 is 13 amino acids long. Looked up from germline, CDR1 is WSHSY and CDR2 is SAAADI. Written as DNA, the CDR3 is TGCGCCAGCAGTGAAAGGGGTGTTGAGAAACTGTTTTTT. Protein product: CASSERGVEKLFF.

This sequence joins TRBV6-1 and TRBJ1-2, with 9 bases lining up with TRBD1. CDR3 length: 12 amino acids. The germline CDR1 and CDR2 sequences are MNHNS and SASEGT. V was pared by 8 bases and J by 8 bases, with 6 bases of the junction left unmatched. The CDR3 protein is CASLGQGVGYTF. CDR3 nucleotide sequence: TGTGCCAGCCTGGGACAGGGTGTCGGCTACACCTTC.

This rearrangement joins TRBV18 to TRBJ2-6, with a possible D match to TRBD1 (5 bases). Trimming shortened V by 0 bases and J by 2 bases, and 11 bases separated the two germline ends. Germline V gene data show CDR1 as KGHSH and CDR2 as LQKENI. The CDR3 is 17 residues long. In nucleotides, the CDR3 is TGTGCCAGCTCACCACCGAATGGGGCAGCTGGGGCCAACGTCCTGACTTTC. Amino acids: CASSPPNGAAGANVLTF. The full variable domain, with the rest looked up from reference TRBV18 and TRBJ2-6, is NAGVMQNPRHLVRRRGQEARLRCSPMKGHSHVYWYRQLPEEGLKFMVYLQKENIIDESGMPKERFSAEFPKEGPSILRIQQVVRGDSAAYFCASSPPNGAAGANVLTFGAGSRLTVL.

The V call is TRBV6-5, the J call TRBJ2-6; D ambiguous. The CDR3 spans 15 residues. Trimming shortened V by 6 bases and J by 0 bases, and 9 bases separated the two germline ends. From germline, CDR1 is MNHEY and CDR2 SVGAGI. The CDR3 spells CASSIDFSGANVLTF. The CDR3 DNA is TGTGCCAGCAGCATTGACTTCTCTGGGGCCAACGTCCTGACTTTC.

The genes are TRBV28 and TRBJ1-2; D remains ambiguous. Germline V gives CDR1 MDHEN, CDR2 SYDVKM. This CDR3 is 15 amino acids long. Trimming cost V 5 bases and J 0 bases, with 13 bases left between them. CDR3: CASSPEGVANYGYTF. CDR3 DNA sequence: TGTGCCAGCAGTCCCGAGGGCGTCGCTAACTATGGCTACACCTTC.

The chain employs TRBV10-3 and TRBJ2-7; 8 bases are shared with TRBD1. The CDR3 covers 15 residues. Germline assignment: CDR1 ENHRY and CDR2 SYGVKD. V dropped 6 bases and J dropped 0; count of bases not matched to a gene: 7. The CDR3 DNA follows: TGTGCCATCAGCCCGGCACAGGGGGGCTCCTACGAGCAGTACTTC. Protein: CAISPAQGGSYEQYF.

The genes are TRBV30 and TRBJ1-5; possible D gene TRBD1, 5 bases. Per germline, CDR1 GTSNPN and CDR2 SVGIG (reference sequence). V shed 1 base and J shed 7 bases, with 14 bases lying between them. This CDR3 is 14 amino acids long. CDR3 sequence (DNA): TGTGCCTGGAGTGGGAAACAGGCGGCCCAGCCCCAGCATTTT. Translated: CAWSGKQAAQPQHF.

This clone has just one count. This chain connects TRBV6-1 to TRBJ2-5; D unresolved. The CDR3 consists of 14 residues. With 6 bases removed from V and 0 bases from J, the gap between germline ends came to 11 bases. Looked up from germline, CDR1 is MNHNS and CDR2 is SASEGT. CDR3 nucleotides: TGTGCCAGCAGCCCCGCGCCCTACCAAGAGACCCAGTACTTC. It encodes CASSPAPYQETQYF.

This sequence joins TRBV5-1 and TRBJ1-2; D gene unclear. CDR1 is SGHRS and CDR2 is YFSETQ in the germline V gene. V shed 0 bases and J shed 4 bases, with 10 bases lying between them. The CDR3 totals 14 residues. CDR3 nucleotides: TGCGCCAGCAGCTTGGAGGGCAGCTCCTATGGCTACACCTTC. It encodes CASSLEGSSYGYTF.